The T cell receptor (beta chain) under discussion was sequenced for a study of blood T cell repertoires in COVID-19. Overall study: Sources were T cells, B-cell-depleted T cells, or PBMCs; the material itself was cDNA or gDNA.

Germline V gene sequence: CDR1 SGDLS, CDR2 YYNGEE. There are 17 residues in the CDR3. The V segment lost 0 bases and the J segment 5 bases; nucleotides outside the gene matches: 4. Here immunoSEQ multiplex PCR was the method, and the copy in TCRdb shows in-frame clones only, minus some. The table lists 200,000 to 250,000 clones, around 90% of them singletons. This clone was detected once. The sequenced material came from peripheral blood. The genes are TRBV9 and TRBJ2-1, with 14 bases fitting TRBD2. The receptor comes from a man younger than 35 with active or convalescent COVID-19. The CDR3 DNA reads TGTGCCAGCAGCGTAGGACTAGCGGGAGGGCCTCACAATGAGCAGTTCTTC. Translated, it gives CASSVGLAGGPHNEQFF.